What follows are 32 T cell receptor beta chains derived from one specimen sequenced in a study of Ad26.COV2.S vaccination and SARS-CoV-2 variants. The method was immunoSEQ multiplex PCR; TCRdb's version includes in-frame clones alone and lacks a portion of them. The sample contains some 250,000 clones, 88% of which appear only once. The sample's treatment: roughly 20 received Ad26.COV2.S at low or high dose, single or two shots; about five received placebo; per-sample allocation not given. Samples came from day 63 after the first vaccine or placebo injection. The sample in question was peripheral blood, obtained in a trial of Ad26.COV2.S vaccine versus placebo. These receptors all stem from a person between 18 and 59 years old who received the Ad26.COV2.S COVID-19 vaccine or a placebo.

The chain is built from TRBV9 and TRBJ2-1; TRBD2 matches 13 bases. Unmatched junction bases numbered 9, after V lost 3 bases and J lost 0 bases. Germline V lookup: CDR1 SGDLS, CDR2 YYNGEE. This CDR3 region has 19 residues. CDR3 nucleotides: TGTGCCAGCAGCGGCACTAGCGGGAGGGCCCAGAGCTCCTACAATGAGCAGTTCTTC. Amino acid sequence: CASSGTSGRAQSSYNEQFF.

In its sample, this clone was seen once. The rearrangement links TRBV24-1 to TRBJ2-7; no reliable D call. CDR1 and CDR2 (germline): KGHDR, SFDVKD. Trimming took off 3 bases at V and 8 bases at J, with 7 bases between the two ends. This CDR3 spans 11 amino acids. The CDR3 is CATSDTTKQYF. DNA of the CDR3: TGTGCCACCAGTGATACTACGAAGCAGTACTTC.

In nucleotides, the CDR3 is TGTGCCAGCAGCTTCCGACCCCTAAGCACAGATACGCAGTATTTT. This codes for CASSFRPLSTDTQYF. This rearrangement joins TRBV6-2 or TRBV6-3 to TRBJ2-3; no definite D call. This CDR3 is built from 15 residues. Trimming removed 6 bases from V and 0 bases from J, with 13 bases in between. CDR1 and CDR2 (germline): MNHEY, SVGEGT.

The chain carries TRBV6-5 and TRBJ2-1; 8 bases match TRBD2. The germline V gene encodes CDR1 MNHEY and CDR2 SVGAGI. V shed 2 bases and J 6 bases; nucleotides not matched to a gene: 6. The CDR3 has 15 amino acids. DNA of the CDR3: TGTGCCAGCAGTTACGTCTCGGGGGGGCCCAATGAGCAGTTCTTC. This translates into CASSYVSGGPNEQFF.

V and J are TRBV27 and TRBJ1-4; D is uncertain. The CDR3 has 15 residues. V shed 4 bases and J shed 0 bases, with 9 bases lying between them. The germline CDR1 and CDR2 sequences are MNHEY and SMNVEV (reference sequence). The CDR3 protein is CASSSAAATNEKLFF. The CDR3 DNA follows: TGTGCCAGCAGTTCGGCAGCTGCAACTAATGAAAAACTGTTTTTT.

This chain connects TRBV6-5 to TRBJ2-7; 7 bases agree with TRBD1. From germline, CDR1 is MNHEY and CDR2 SVGAGI. The CDR3 is 14 amino acids. V lost 5 bases to trimming and J lost 2 bases; unmatched junction nucleotides: 6. The CDR3 DNA is TGTGCCAGCAGTCCACAGGGGCGGACCTACGAGCAGTACTTC. It translates to CASSPQGRTYEQYF.

This chain joins TRBV7-5 and TRBJ2-7; the D call in the table, TRBD2, was not verified against the DNA. TRBV7-5 is an annotated pseudogene. The CDR3 is 17 residues long. CDR3 region: CARSLKILADSSYEQYF. CDR3 nucleotides: TGTGCCAGAAGCTTAAAAATTCTAGCGGATAGCTCCTACGAGCAGTACTTC.

The gene calls are TRBV6-4 and TRBJ2-1, with 8 bases lining up with TRBD2. This CDR3 is 18 amino acids long. J was trimmed by 6 bases and V by 0 bases; bases with no gene match: 13. Germline CDR1 is MRHNA and CDR2 is SNTAGT. The CDR3 region has the DNA TGTGCCAGCAGTGACTCGTCGGCTAGCGGGTACCTACTCAATGAGCAGTTCTTC. Its translation: CASSDSSASGYLLNEQFF.

This chain joins TRBV7-2 and TRBJ2-7; D remains ambiguous. The CDR3 runs 13 residues. The V gene's germline CDR1 is SGHTA and CDR2 FQGNSA. V lost 3 bases and J 6 bases, leaving 12 bases between the germline ends. The CDR3 DNA reads TGTGCCAGCAGCTTGAGTGGGCTAACCGAGCAGTACTTC. Amino acids: CASSLSGLTEQYF.

This sequence joins TRBV28 and TRBJ2-1, with 7 bases aligning to TRBD2. Losses at the gene ends were 3 bases for V and 10 bases for J; bases not matched to a gene: 12. The germline gives CDR1 MDHEN, CDR2 SYDVKM. The CDR3 runs 15 residues. This chain's CDR3 is CASSFVAGWLGEQFF. CDR3 DNA sequence: TGTGCCAGCAGTTTTGTAGCGGGCTGGCTCGGGGAGCAGTTCTTC.

V is TRBV19 and J is TRBJ1-1; D possibly corresponds to TRBD1 (5 bases). CDR1 is LNHDA, CDR2 SQIVND, per germline (reference sequence). Trimming stripped 9 bases from V and 5 bases from J, with 19 bases between. The CDR3 extends over 14 amino acids. The DNA for the CDR3 is TGTGCCAGCAAAGTGCAGGGACGGAAGACTGAAGCTTTCTTT. Amino acids: CASKVQGRKTEAFF. The full variable domain, with the rest looked up from reference TRBV19 and TRBJ1-1, is DGGITQSPKYLFRKEGQNVTLSCEQNLNHDAMYWYRQDPGQGLRLIYYSQIVNDFQKGDIAEGYSVSREKKESFPLTVTSAQKNPTAFYLCASKVQGRKTEAFFGQGTRLTVV.

The chain employs TRBV6-6 and TRBJ1-5; D perhaps matches TRBD1 (5 bases). The CDR3 loop spans 15 amino acids. V was shortened by 6 bases and J by 1 base, with 13 bases between the two germline ends. Germline V gene lookup returns CDR1 MNHNY and CDR2 SVGAGI (reference sequence). The DNA for the CDR3 is TGTGCCAGCAGCCTCGGACAAATAAGCAATCAGCCCCAGCATTTT. Translation gives CASSLGQISNQPQHF.

J is TRBJ2-5 and V is TRBV9; 13 bases are a match to TRBD2. Germline CDR1 reads SGDLS; CDR2 reads YYNGEE. V dropped 1 base and J dropped 5; count of bases not matched to a gene: 5. The CDR3 loop spans 16 amino acids. The CDR3 DNA reads as TGTGCCAGCAGCGTACAGGGGACTAGCGGGATGGAGACCCAGTACTTC. It is translated as CASSVQGTSGMETQYF.

V gene TRBV4-1 combines with J gene TRBJ2-3; 9 nucleotides align to TRBD2. The J segment lost 4 bases and the V segment lost 1 base, leaving 9 bases of the junction unmatched. The CDR3 covers 17 residues. The germline V gene has CDR1 MGHRA and CDR2 YSYEKL. The DNA of the CDR3 is TGCGCCAGCAGCCAAGTAAGCGGCGGGGGGGTATCAGATACGCAGTATTTT. It codes for CASSQVSGGGVSDTQYF.

V and J are TRBV6-5 and TRBJ2-7, with 7 bases matching TRBD1. Per the germline V gene, CDR1 is MNHEY and CDR2 is SVGAGI. Trimming at V came to 6 bases and at J to 0 bases, leaving 8 bases not matched to a gene. The CDR3 is 15 residues long. The CDR3 nucleotides read TGTGCCAGCAGAAGAACAGGGGCTAGCTCCTACGAGCAGTACTTC. Amino acids: CASRRTGASSYEQYF.

The chain has TRBV5-6 and TRBJ1-1; D perhaps matches TRBD1 (6 bases). The CDR3 contains 15 residues. V lost 0 bases and J 3 bases, leaving 12 bases between the germline ends. Looked up from germline, CDR1 is SGHDT and CDR2 is YYEEEE. CDR3 bases: TGTGCCAGCAGCTTGGTAGGGGGGAGAGACACTGAAGCTTTCTTT. Its protein product is CASSLVGGRDTEAFF.

V is TRBV6-5 and J is TRBJ2-7; D is perhaps TRBD1 (6 bases). CDR1 and CDR2 (germline): MNHEY, SVGAGI. Trimming pared 10 bases from V and 7 bases from J, leaving 14 bases between. The CDR3 is 11 residues long. The CDR3 coding sequence is TGTGCCACTCGGGCCCAGGGGGAGCAGTACTTC. Protein product: CATRAQGEQYF.

The chain uses TRBV24-1 and TRBJ2-1; no clear D. The CDR3 contains 13 residues. Between the trimmed V and J ends, which lost 4 bases and 2 bases, there was a span of 5 bases. Germline V gene sequence: CDR1 KGHDR, CDR2 SFDVKD. In DNA form, the CDR3 reads TGTGCCACCAGTGACGACACCTACAATGAGCAGTTCTTC. Its protein is CATSDDTYNEQFF.

The chain has TRBV15 and TRBJ2-1, with 10 bases fitting TRBD2. Trimming at V came to 0 bases and at J to 7 bases, leaving 6 bases not matched to a gene. In germline, CDR1 is LNHNV, CDR2 YYDKDF (reference sequence). The CDR3 is 16 amino acids. The CDR3 DNA reads as TGTGCCACCAGCAGAGATAACCTAGCGGGAGTAAATGAGCAGTTCTTC. It is translated as CATSRDNLAGVNEQFF.

This clone showed up just once. The CDR3 here is CASSPFGRVEKLFF. In DNA, the CDR3 is TGTGCCAGCAGCCCCTTTGGTCGGGTGGAAAAACTGTTTTTT. The V call is TRBV3-1 (or the pseudogene TRBV3-2), the J call TRBJ1-4, with unresolved D. The V gene lost 4 bases and the J gene lost 8 bases, with 14 bases spanning the gap. The CDR3 length is 14 residues. Germline lookup yields CDR1 LGHDT and CDR2 YNNKEL (reference sequence).

The chain couples TRBV28 to TRBJ2-7; 9 bases match TRBD1. Looked up from germline, CDR1 is MDHEN and CDR2 is SYDVKM. V lost 3 bases to trimming and J lost 2 bases; unmatched junction nucleotides: 5. The CDR3 runs to 15 residues. CDR3 loop: CASSLATGGTYEQYF. CDR3 in DNA: TGTGCCAGCAGTTTGGCGACAGGGGGTACCTACGAGCAGTACTTC. The full variable domain, in which reference TRBV28 and TRBJ2-7 provide the parts outside the CDR3, is DVKVTQSSRYLVKRTGEKVFLECVQDMDHENMFWYRQDPGLGLRLIYFSYDVKMKEKGDIPEGYSVSREKKERFSLILESASTNQTSMYLCASSLATGGTYEQYFGPGTRLTVT.

This clone has a single count. The chain has TRBV7-2 and TRBJ2-7; possible D gene TRBD2, 6 bases. In germline, CDR1 is SGHTA, CDR2 FQGNSA. This CDR3 spans 16 amino acids. V lost 1 base, J lost 0 bases, and 13 bases lay in between. Written as DNA, the CDR3 is TGTGCCAGCAGCTTAGGGGACTCCCAGCCCTCCTACGAGCAGTACTTC. As protein: CASSLGDSQPSYEQYF.

The V gene is TRBV5-6, the J gene TRBJ2-1; TRBD1 is a possible D gene (6 bases). CDR3 length equals 14 residues. V lost 0 bases and J lost 12, with 16 bases in between. Per germline, CDR1 SGHDT and CDR2 YYEEEE. The CDR3 loop is CASSLGRGKVTQFF. CDR3 nucleotides: TGTGCCAGCAGCTTGGGTAGGGGGAAAGTAACGCAGTTCTTC.

This clone was picked up one time. The V gene is TRBV6-5, the J gene TRBJ1-2, with D unresolved. CDR3 length equals 13 residues. CDR1 MNHEY and CDR2 SVGAGI come from the germline V gene. V was pared by 0 bases and J by 8 bases, with 10 bases between. This CDR3 reads CASSYSQGGGYTF. The CDR3, as DNA: TGTGCCAGCAGTTACTCCCAAGGTGGAGGCTACACCTTC.

This rearrangement joins TRBV28 to TRBJ1-1; D call uncertain. Germline V gene lookup returns CDR1 MDHEN and CDR2 SYDVKM. Deletions cut 7 bases from V and 6 bases from J, with 21 bases between. There are 15 residues in the CDR3. The CDR3 sequence: CASNLSGGRRAEAFF. In DNA form, the CDR3 reads TGTGCCAGCAATCTCTCGGGCGGACGAAGGGCTGAAGCTTTCTTT.

The chain uses TRBV6-2 or TRBV6-3 and TRBJ2-1; D not certain. V was cut by 6 bases and J by 1 base, with 10 bases left in between. Germline values: CDR1 MNHEY, CDR2 SVGEGT. There are 14 residues in the CDR3. The CDR3, as DNA: TGTGCCAGCAGCCTTGACGGTTCCTACAATGAGCAGTTCTTC. Its protein is CASSLDGSYNEQFF.

The J gene is TRBJ2-1, the V gene TRBV29-1; 8 nucleotides line up with TRBD1. The CDR3 extends over 12 amino acids. Germline V gene sequence: CDR1 SQVTM, CDR2 ANQGSEA. V was clipped by 4 bases and J by 7 bases; unmatched bases: 3. In DNA, the CDR3 is TGCAGCGTTGCGCAGGGGGCTAATGAGCAGTTCTTC. Amino acids: CSVAQGANEQFF.

The chain uses TRBV2 and TRBJ1-1; D uncertain. V was pared by 2 bases and J by 3 bases, with 7 bases between. CDR1 SNHLY and CDR2 FYNNEI come from the germline V gene. There are 13 residues in the CDR3. CDR3 sequence (DNA): TGTGCCAGCAGTGAATTGGTAGACACTGAAGCTTTCTTT. Translating gives CASSELVDTEAFF.

This clone occurred many times. This chain connects TRBV5-5 to TRBJ2-5; the match to TRBD1 covers 8 bases. This CDR3 region has 15 residues. Germline trimming cut 3 bases from V and 3 bases from J; bases unmatched to any gene: 7. The V gene's germline CDR1 is SGHKS and CDR2 YYEKEE (reference sequence). This CDR3 is CASSWRGTGEETQYF. For the CDR3, the DNA is TGTGCCAGCAGCTGGAGAGGGACAGGTGAAGAGACCCAGTACTTC.

This clone turned up a few times. The V and J genes are TRBV20-1 and TRBJ1-5; tentatively, D is TRBD1 (5 bases). This CDR3 is 15 amino acids long. Germline V lookup: CDR1 DFQATT, CDR2 SNEGSKA (reference sequence). Trimming cost V 4 bases and J 2 bases, with 15 bases left between them. For the CDR3, the DNA is TGCAGTGCTACTGACAGATCCGGGGGCAATCAGCCCCAGCATTTT. As protein: CSATDRSGGNQPQHF.

The rearrangement uses TRBV30 and TRBJ2-4, with D unclear. Trimming left V 4 bases short and J 4 bases short, with 11 bases between. This CDR3 region has 13 residues. Germline-derived CDR1 and CDR2 are GTSNPN and SVGIG (reference sequence). The CDR3 DNA sequence: TGTGCCTGGAACCCGGACGGGAAAAACATTCAGTACTTC. Translating gives CAWNPDGKNIQYF.

This chain connects TRBV11-3 to TRBJ2-1; possible D gene TRBD1, 6 bases. There are 15 residues in the CDR3. The V end was cut by 4 bases, the J end by 4 bases, with 14 bases between. Germline V lookup: CDR1 SGHNT, CDR2 YENEEA. The CDR3 loop is CASSSGAGSYNEQFF. CDR3 DNA sequence: TGTGCCAGCAGCTCAGGGGCAGGGTCTTACAATGAGCAGTTCTTC.